This TCR beta chain was captured in a study of early T cells in non-severe SARS-CoV-2 infection. Study as a whole: Sequenced material consisted of bulk RNA (from unsorted whole blood), and chains were unpaired.

Germline CDR1 SEHNR, CDR2 FQNEAQ (reference sequence). CDR3 size: 18 residues. Trimming took off 5 bases at V and 0 bases at J, with 22 bases between the two ends. Unique molecular identifiers tagged individual cDNA molecules. TCRdb re-called the 5' RACE reads with MiXCR, one entry per CDR3 protein. The data show over 75,000 distinct CDR3 sequences, under 15% seen once. Comments on this clonotype: The antigen is unknown.

General study points: Missing private and CD4 specificities, VDJdb matching favored anti-spike CD8 responses.

This chain uses TRBV7-9 with TRBJ1-1, with D maybe TRBD1 (5 bases). The clonotype comes from an adult who was a healthcare worker with PCR-confirmed SARS-CoV-2 infection or an uninfected control (not recorded which). Material: whole blood. The CDR3 nucleotides read TGTGCCAGCAGCCGCGTAGGGATGGGGCCGGGTATGAACACTGAAGCTTTCTTT. This codes for CASSRVGMGPGMNTEAFF.